These 12 T cell receptor beta chains were sequenced from one sample in a study of human thymus T cells. The table came from immunoSEQ multiplex PCR; TCRdb's copy has only in-frame clones and leaves some out. The table has some 130,000 clones, around 94% seen once. It was from resections taken during corrective heart surgery that the thymus tissue came. Sequencing was done on a sample of thymus tissue. These TCRs come from a boy under three years old with a congenital heart defect but otherwise immunologically healthy.

The V and J genes are TRBV5-1 and TRBJ1-6; no clear D. The CDR3 totals 16 residues. Trimming took 0 bases from V and 4 from J, leaving 11 bases between them. Germline V gene data show CDR1 as SGHRS and CDR2 as YFSETQ. The CDR3 loop reads CASSLGQLRYNSPLHF. The CDR3 DNA follows: TGCGCCAGCAGCTTGGGCCAGCTCCGTTATAATTCACCCCTCCACTTT.

CDR3 in DNA: TGTGCCAGCAGCTTTTTGAGGGGACAGATGGGCCGGAGCAATCAGCCCCAGCATTTT. It encodes CASSFLRGQMGRSNQPQHF. The rearrangement joins TRBV5-8 to TRBJ1-5; 7 nucleotides match TRBD1. The CDR3 consists of 19 residues. V gave up 2 bases and J gave up 1 base; unmatched junction bases: 15. Germline CDR1 reads SGHTS; CDR2 reads YDEGEE.

J is TRBJ2-7 and V is TRBV4-1; 10 bases match TRBD1. V was pared by 2 bases and J by 7 bases, with 8 bases of the junction left unmatched. Germline CDR1 is MGHRA and CDR2 is YSYEKL. The CDR3 extends over 15 amino acids. In nucleotides, the CDR3 is TGCGCCAGCAGCCAAAGGACAGGGGGGGTAGGTGAGCAGTACTTC. This sequence encodes CASSQRTGGVGEQYF.

The CDR3 DNA reads TGTGCCAGCAGCCAATCGAAGGAGCAGTACTTC. This sequence encodes CASSQSKEQYF. This sequence joins TRBV4-2 and TRBJ2-7; no clear D. The CDR3 sequence is 11 residues long. CDR1 LGHNA and CDR2 YNFKEQ come from the germline V gene. Trimming removed 2 bases from V and 7 bases from J, with 6 bases in between.

This chain links TRBV28 with TRBJ1-5; possibly TRBD1 for D (5 bases). The germline V gene encodes CDR1 MDHEN and CDR2 SYDVKM. The CDR3 covers 14 residues. Trimming left V 10 bases short and J 8 bases short, with 21 bases between. CDR3 amino acids: CATRGVSRVEPQHF. The CDR3 DNA reads as TGTGCCACCCGAGGGGTTAGCCGGGTGGAGCCCCAGCATTTT.

J is TRBJ2-1 and V is TRBV4-2, with 12 bases that match TRBD2. The germline gives CDR1 LGHNA, CDR2 YNFKEQ. This CDR3 region has 16 residues. V was clipped by 4 bases and J by 2 bases; unmatched bases: 3. The CDR3 sequence: CASSLWTSGAYNEQFF. In DNA form, the CDR3 reads TGTGCCAGCAGCCTATGGACTAGCGGGGCCTACAATGAGCAGTTCTTC.

V usage is TRBV27 and J usage is TRBJ1-2; D not certain. There are 11 residues in the CDR3. The V gene lost 2 bases and the J gene lost 8 bases, with 6 bases spanning the gap. From germline, CDR1 is MNHEY and CDR2 SMNVEV (reference sequence). CDR3 nucleotides: TGTGCCAGCAGTTTAAGCCTCGGCTACACCTTC. Translation gives CASSLSLGYTF.

With regard to this clone: Other DNA sequences within the sample encode an identical CDR3. The rearrangement uses TRBV5-4 and TRBJ2-7; D is possibly TRBD1 or TRBD2 (6 bases each). The germline CDR1 and CDR2 sequences are SGHNT and YYREEE (reference sequence). Trimming shortened V by 2 bases and J by 1 base, and 13 bases separated the two germline ends. The CDR3 length is 15 residues. CDR3 bases: TGTGCCAGCAGCTTTTCGAGGGGGGATTCCTACGAGCAGTACTTC. Translating it yields CASSFSRGDSYEQYF.

This chain uses TRBV6-5 with TRBJ2-7; D gene ambiguous. CDR3 size: 14 residues. V lost 0 bases and J lost 6, with 12 bases in between. The germline V gene has CDR1 MNHEY and CDR2 SVGAGI. CDR3 amino acids: CASSYSMAVREQYF. Written as DNA, the CDR3 is TGTGCCAGCAGTTACTCGATGGCAGTCCGCGAGCAGTACTTC.

This chain joins TRBV6-6 and TRBJ1-1; 7 nucleotides agree with TRBD1. Germline V gene sequence: CDR1 MNHNY, CDR2 SVGAGI (reference sequence). This CDR3 contains 16 residues. Losses at the gene ends were 2 bases for V and 1 base for J; bases not matched to a gene: 7. The CDR3, as DNA: TGTGCCAGCAGTTACGACGACAGGGCAAAGAACACTGAAGCTTTCTTT. Translating it yields CASSYDDRAKNTEAFF.

This clone was seen once. The CDR3 DNA is TGTGCCAGCCGGAATAAAGAGACCCAGTACTTC. Translation: CASRNKETQYF. V is TRBV27 and J is TRBJ2-5; D unresolved. Germline CDR1 is MNHEY and CDR2 is SMNVEV (reference sequence). Trimming shortened V by 8 bases and J by 3 bases, and 7 bases separated the two germline ends. This CDR3 spans 11 amino acids.

This chain uses TRBV6-5 with TRBJ2-7, with 10 bases fitting TRBD1. The V gene end was trimmed by 7 bases and the J gene end by 5 bases; junction bases not matched to a gene: 8. Germline CDR1 is MNHEY and CDR2 is SVGAGI. The CDR3 is 14 residues long. This CDR3 is CASIKGQGFNEQYF. CDR3 DNA: TGTGCCAGCATCAAGGGACAGGGGTTCAACGAGCAGTACTTC.